The 14 T cell receptor beta chains below all came from one sample that was sequenced in a study of blood T cell repertoires in COVID-19. TCRdb's table, derived via immunoSEQ multiplex PCR, lists solely in-frame clones and lacks some. Of about 140,000 clones in the sample, 79% were seen once. The sample consisted of peripheral blood. These receptors were taken from a man aged 45-60 years with active or convalescent COVID-19.

The V and J genes are TRBV25-1 and TRBJ2-7, with a tentative D call TRBD2 (5 bases). The CDR3 runs 14 residues. Per germline, CDR1 MGHDK and CDR2 SYGVNS. V was shortened by 2 bases and J by 2 bases, with 10 bases between the two germline ends. CDR3 region: CASSEGGSPYEQYF. CDR3 DNA sequence: TGTGCCAGCAGTGAAGGAGGATCCCCCTACGAGCAGTACTTC.

CDR3 coding DNA: TGTGCCACCACCGGCAAGGGGTCCGAGACAGGCCTAGGGAGTTCACCCCTCCACTTT. This codes for CATTGKGSETGLGSSPLHF. V usage is TRBV24-1 and J usage is TRBJ1-6; the D gene is possibly TRBD1 (6 bases). Germline CDR1 and CDR2: KGHDR and SFDVKD. The CDR3 length is 19 residues. The ends were cut back, 8 bases at V and 9 bases at J, with 31 bases in the middle.

V is TRBV29-1 and J is TRBJ2-3; D ambiguous. Trimming removed 1 base from V and 6 bases from J, with 11 bases in between. The CDR3 consists of 13 residues. Germline CDR1 reads SQVTM; CDR2 reads ANQGSEA. The CDR3 protein is CSVEVVVTDTQYF. In DNA form, the CDR3 reads TGCAGCGTTGAAGTAGTCGTCACGGATACGCAGTATTTT.

As regards this clone: The sample has other DNA sequences that encode this CDR3 too. J is TRBJ2-5 and V is TRBV5-4; weak D call: TRBD2 (6 bases). CDR1 SGHNT and CDR2 YYREEE come from the germline V gene (reference sequence). The CDR3 runs to 14 residues. With 7 bases removed from V and 5 bases from J, the gap between germline ends came to 18 bases. In nucleotides, the CDR3 is TGTGCCAGCTCCTCTTCGACGGGGAGGGAGACCCAGTACTTC. Protein: CASSSSTGRETQYF.

CDR3 sequence: CSVEKGAYEQYF. The CDR3 DNA is TGCAGCGTTGAAAAAGGGGCCTACGAGCAGTACTTC. This chain connects TRBV29-1 to TRBJ2-7; a possible D gene is TRBD1 (5 bases). In germline, CDR1 is SQVTM, CDR2 ANQGSEA. Trimming took 2 bases from V and 2 from J, leaving 7 bases between them. This CDR3 is 12 amino acids long.

The rearrangement joins TRBV28 to TRBJ2-1; 10 bases match TRBD2. With 8 bases clipped from V and 4 bases from J, the junction kept 2 bases outside the gene matches. Looked up from germline, CDR1 is MDHEN and CDR2 is SYDVKM. The CDR3 has 13 residues. DNA of the CDR3: TGTGCCAGCTGGACTAGCGGTTACAATGAGCAGTTCTTC. Its translation: CASWTSGYNEQFF.

The gene calls are TRBV24-1 and TRBJ2-1; 13 bases map to TRBD2. CDR1 and CDR2 from the germline V gene are KGHDR and SFDVKD. The CDR3 is 17 residues long. The J segment lost 4 bases and the V segment lost 2 bases, leaving 4 bases of the junction unmatched. This CDR3 reads CATSDSLAGGPYNEQFF. The CDR3 nucleotides are TGTGCCACCAGTGATTCACTAGCGGGAGGGCCGTACAATGAGCAGTTCTTC.

This rearrangement joins TRBV28 to TRBJ2-7; the match to TRBD2 covers 7 bases. V lost 8 bases, J lost 3 bases, and 1 base stayed unmatched. Germline lookup yields CDR1 MDHEN and CDR2 SYDVKM. The CDR3 is made up of 11 amino acids. In DNA, the CDR3 is TGTGCCAGCGCGGGGGTCTACGAGCAGTACTTC. Its protein is CASAGVYEQYF. Full variable domain (outside the CDR3, taken from reference TRBV28 and TRBJ2-7): DVKVTQSSRYLVKRTGEKVFLECVQDMDHENMFWYRQDPGLGLRLIYFSYDVKMKEKGDIPEGYSVSREKKERFSLILESASTNQTSMYLCASAGVYEQYFGPGTRLTVT.

This clone has more than one count but fewer than ten. The CDR3 DNA follows: TGTGCCAGTAAGGCTAGCGGGAACACCGGGGAGCTGTTTTTT. It is translated as CASKASGNTGELFF. The chain carries TRBV19 and TRBJ2-2, with 7 bases identical to TRBD2. CDR1 is LNHDA and CDR2 is SQIVND in the germline V gene (reference sequence). CDR3 length: 14 amino acids. Trimming removed 7 bases from V and 1 base from J; junction bases left unmatched: 3.

The chain employs TRBV5-6 and TRBJ1-2; 8 nucleotides align to TRBD1. Germline V gene sequence: CDR1 SGHDT, CDR2 YYEEEE. Germline trimming cut 1 base from V and 8 bases from J; bases unmatched to any gene: 4. The CDR3 loop spans 13 amino acids. This chain's CDR3 is CASSLIRGQGYTF. The CDR3 DNA reads TGTGCCAGCAGCTTGATCAGGGGGCAAGGCTACACCTTC.

This clone showed up just a few times. The rearrangement uses TRBV11-2 and TRBJ2-5; 7 nucleotides line up with TRBD2. This CDR3 comprises 15 residues. The ends lost 3 bases at V and 4 bases at J; junction bases unmatched: 8. The germline V gene has CDR1 SGHAT and CDR2 FQNNGV. CDR3: CASSFGGSALETQYF. CDR3 nucleotides: TGTGCCAGCAGCTTCGGCGGGAGTGCCCTAGAGACCCAGTACTTC.

J is TRBJ2-2 and V is TRBV27, with 12 bases identical to TRBD1. V dropped 5 bases and J dropped 7; count of bases not matched to a gene: 8. Germline values: CDR1 MNHEY, CDR2 SMNVEV (reference sequence). The CDR3 is made up of 16 amino acids. CDR3 region: CASSTPGTGGYGELFF. The CDR3, as DNA: TGTGCCAGCAGTACCCCCGGGACAGGGGGCTACGGGGAGCTGTTTTTT.

The chain recombines TRBV24-1 with TRBJ2-1; D may be TRBD2 (6 bases). Trimming removed 3 bases from V and 8 bases from J, with 13 bases in between. The CDR3 consists of 14 residues. CDR1 KGHDR and CDR2 SFDVKD come from the germline V gene. CDR3 coding DNA: TGTGCCACCAGTGATACGGGAGTTTCCGATGAGCAGTTCTTC. As protein: CATSDTGVSDEQFF.

The V and J genes are TRBV7-8 and TRBJ2-7; D is unclear. With 6 bases removed from V and 0 bases from J, the gap between germline ends came to 9 bases. This CDR3 region has 13 residues. CDR1 is SGHVS, CDR2 FQNEAQ, per germline. The CDR3 region is CASRSESSYEQYF. CDR3 DNA: TGTGCCAGCAGGAGCGAGAGCTCCTACGAGCAGTACTTC.